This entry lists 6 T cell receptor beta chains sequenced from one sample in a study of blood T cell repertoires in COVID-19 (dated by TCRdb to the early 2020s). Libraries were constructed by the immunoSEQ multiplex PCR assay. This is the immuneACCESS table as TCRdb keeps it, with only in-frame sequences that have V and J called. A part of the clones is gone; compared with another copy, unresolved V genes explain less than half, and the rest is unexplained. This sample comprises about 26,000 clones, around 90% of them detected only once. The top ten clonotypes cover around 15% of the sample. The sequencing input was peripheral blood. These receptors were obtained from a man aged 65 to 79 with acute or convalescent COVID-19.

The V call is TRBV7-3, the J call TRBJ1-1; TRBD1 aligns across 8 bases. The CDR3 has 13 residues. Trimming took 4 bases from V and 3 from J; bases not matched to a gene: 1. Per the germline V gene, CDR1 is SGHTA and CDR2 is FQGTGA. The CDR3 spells CASSSDRDTEAFF. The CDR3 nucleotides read TGTGCCAGCAGCTCGGACAGGGACACTGAAGCTTTCTTT.

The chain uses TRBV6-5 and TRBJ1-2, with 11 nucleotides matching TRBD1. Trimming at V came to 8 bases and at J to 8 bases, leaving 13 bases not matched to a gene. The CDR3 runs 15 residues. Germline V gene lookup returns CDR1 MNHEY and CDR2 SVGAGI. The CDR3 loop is CASRPWGQGESGYTF. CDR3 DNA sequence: TGTGCCAGCCGACCTTGGGGACAGGGGGAATCAGGCTACACCTTC.

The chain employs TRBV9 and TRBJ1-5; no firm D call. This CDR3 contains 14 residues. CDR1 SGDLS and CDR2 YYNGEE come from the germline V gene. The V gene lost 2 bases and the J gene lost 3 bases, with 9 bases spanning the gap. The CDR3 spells CASSVGQDNQPQHF. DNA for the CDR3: TGTGCCAGCAGCGTGGGTCAGGACAATCAGCCCCAGCATTTT. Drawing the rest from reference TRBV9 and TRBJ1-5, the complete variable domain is DSGVTQTPKHLITATGQRVTLRCSPRSGDLSVYWYQQSLDQGLQFLIQYYNGEERAKGNILERFSAQQFPDLHSELNLSSLELGDSALYFCASSVGQDNQPQHFGDGTRLSIL.

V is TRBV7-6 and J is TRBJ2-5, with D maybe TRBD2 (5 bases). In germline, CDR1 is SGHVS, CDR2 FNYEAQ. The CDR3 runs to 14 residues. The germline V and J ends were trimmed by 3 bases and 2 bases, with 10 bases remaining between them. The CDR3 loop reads CASSFFGNQETQYF. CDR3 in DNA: TGTGCCAGCAGCTTCTTCGGGAATCAAGAGACCCAGTACTTC.

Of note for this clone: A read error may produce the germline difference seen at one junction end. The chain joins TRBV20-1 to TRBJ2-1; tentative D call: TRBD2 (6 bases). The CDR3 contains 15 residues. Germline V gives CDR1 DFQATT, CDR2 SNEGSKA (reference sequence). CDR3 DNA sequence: TGCAGTGCTAGTTTGGGGGGAGTCTCCCACAATGAGCAGTTCTTC. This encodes CSASLGGVSHNEQFF.

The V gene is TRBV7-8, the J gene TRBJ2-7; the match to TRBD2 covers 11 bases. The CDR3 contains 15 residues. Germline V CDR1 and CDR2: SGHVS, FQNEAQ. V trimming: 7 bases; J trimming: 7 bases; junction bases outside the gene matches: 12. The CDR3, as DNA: TGTGCCAGCATCCCCGGGGTAGCGGGAGGGGGGGAGCAGTACTTC. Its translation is CASIPGVAGGGEQYF.